Described below is a single T cell receptor beta chain sequence and its context. Its antigen is currently unknown. The entry originates in a study of cytomegalovirus exposure and HLA in healthy donors. Primers: 60 Vbeta forward and 13 Jbeta reverse. Libraries were prepared by immunoSEQ multiplex PCR; TCRdb keeps only in-frame clonotypes and omits some of them. In total, the table holds about 170,000 clones. Notes on the study in general: In vitro experiments confirmed that three CMV-associated chains were specific for CMV antigens.

The specimen was PBMCs. The receptor's source is a woman in her sixties in good health and CMV-seronegative.

CDR3 in DNA: TGTGCCAGCCGGCAGGGGGCAACCGGGGAGCTGTTTTTT. This gives the protein CASRQGATGELFF. This sequence joins TRBV5-6 and TRBJ2-2; TRBD1 agrees at 8 bases. V gave up 7 bases and J gave up 5 bases; unmatched junction bases: 4. Per germline, CDR1 SGHDT and CDR2 YYEEEE. CDR3 size: 13 residues.